Listed below are T cell receptor beta chains from one sample, sequenced in a study of blood T cell repertoires in COVID-19. Sequencing was performed with immunoSEQ multiplex PCR; in TCRdb, only in-frame clones are kept and a portion is missing. In the table there are approximately 170,000 clones, about 83% of which are singletons. The source material was PBMCs or T cells enriched from blood (not recorded which). The receptors derive from a woman aged 45 to 65 in a cohort exposed to, infected with or recovered from COVID-19 (not recorded which). Each CDR3 is given with its conserved first and last residue. The order of the fields is D gene, V gene, clone size, J gene, CDR3 DNA, CDR3 protein. The D gene is left open where the match is weak. Size values are once, few and many counts, or a class for expanded clones, and some rows have none.

TRBD2	TRBV5-1	-	TRBJ2-1	TGCGCCAGCAGCGAGACGGGACTAGCGGGAGGATTTAGTGGGAATGAGCAGTTCTTC	CASSETGLAGGFSGNEQFF
TRBD1	TRBV30	few	TRBJ2-7	TGTGCCTGGAGTCGCGGGACAGGGGCCTACGAGCAGTACTTC	CAWSRGTGAYEQYF
TRBD2	TRBV3-1/TRBV3-2	-	TRBJ2-5	TGTGCCAGCAGCCAAGGGTTAGCGGGGGGTGAGACCCAGTACTTC	CASSQGLAGGETQYF
-	TRBV25-1	-	TRBJ2-1	TGTGCCAGCAACTACTACAATGAGCAGTTCTTC	CASNYYNEQFF
-	TRBV27	few	TRBJ1-1	TGTGCCAGCAGTTTAGGCCCAGGGCAGGGCTTAACTGAAGCTTTCTTT	CASSLGPGQGLTEAFF
TRBD1	TRBV28	few	TRBJ1-6	TGTGCCAGCAGTTTACCCCTAACAGGGGAATCACCCCTCCACTTT	CASSLPLTGESPLHF
-	TRBV2	-	TRBJ1-4	TGTGCCAGCAGTGAAATCCGGGGGGCCGGTTCTAATGAAAAACTGTTTTTT	CASSEIRGAGSNEKLFF
-	TRBV2	-	TRBJ1-4	TGTGCCAGCGAGGGGGTGATGGGATTTGGCGAAAAACTGTTTTTT	CASEGVMGFGEKLFF
-	TRBV28	-	TRBJ1-2	TGTGCCAGCAGCCATCTCCGGGCACTCAGCATCGACAGAACTAACTATGGCTACACCTTC	CASSHLRALSIDRTNYGYTF
-	TRBV6-2/TRBV6-3	-	TRBJ1-5	TGTGCCAGCAGTAAAGGGGGGGGGTTCAATCAGCCCCAGCATTTT	CASSKGGGFNQPQHF